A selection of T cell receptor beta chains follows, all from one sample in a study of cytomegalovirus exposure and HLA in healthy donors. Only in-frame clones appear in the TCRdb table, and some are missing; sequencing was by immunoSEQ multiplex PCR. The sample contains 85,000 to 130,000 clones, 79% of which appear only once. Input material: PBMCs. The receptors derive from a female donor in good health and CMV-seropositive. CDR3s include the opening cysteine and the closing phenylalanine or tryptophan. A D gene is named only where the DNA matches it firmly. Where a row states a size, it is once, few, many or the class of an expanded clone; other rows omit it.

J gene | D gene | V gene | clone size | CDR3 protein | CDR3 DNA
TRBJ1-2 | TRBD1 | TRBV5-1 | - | CASSFGDRAGGGGYTF | TGCGCCAGCAGCTTTGGGGACAGGGCCGGGGGAGGAGGCTACACCTTC
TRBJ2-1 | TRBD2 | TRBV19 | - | CASRRTSGGSGEQFF | TGTGCCAGTAGGAGGACTAGCGGGGGGTCTGGTGAGCAGTTCTTC
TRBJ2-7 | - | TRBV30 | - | CAWSVRQRGIYEQYF | TGTGCCTGGAGTGTAAGACAGAGAGGCATCTACGAGCAGTACTTC
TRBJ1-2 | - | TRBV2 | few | CASKLDIINYGYTF | TGTGCCAGCAAATTGGACATCATTAACTATGGCTACACCTTC
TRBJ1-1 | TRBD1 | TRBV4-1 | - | CASSQQLRQGAFF | TGCGCCAGCAGCCAACAACTTCGACAGGGGGCTTTCTTT
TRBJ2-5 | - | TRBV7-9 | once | CASSLGQGMPPGETQYF | TGTGCCAGCAGCTTAGGGCAGGGAATGCCGCCAGGAGAGACCCAGTACTTC
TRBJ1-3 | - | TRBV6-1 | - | CASSEVSKGKGSGNTIYF | TGTGCCAGCAGTGAAGTTTCCAAGGGGAAAGGCTCTGGAAACACCATATATTTT
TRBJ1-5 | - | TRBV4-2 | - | CASSQEWLNQPQHF | TGTGCCAGCAGCCAAGAATGGCTCAATCAGCCCCAGCATTTT
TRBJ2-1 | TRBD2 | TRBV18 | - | CASSPPGLAGVHNEQFF | TGTGCCAGCTCACCCCCGGGACTAGCGGGAGTTCACAATGAGCAGTTCTTC
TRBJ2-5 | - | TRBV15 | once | CATSRGNRLRSQETQYF | TGTGCCACCAGCAGAGGGAACAGGCTCCGCTCTCAAGAGACCCAGTACTTC
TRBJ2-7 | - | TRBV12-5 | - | CASGLRGQRYYEQYF | TGTGCTAGTGGTTTGAGAGGACAGCGCTACTACGAGCAGTACTTC
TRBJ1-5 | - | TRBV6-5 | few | CASRRNTLSNQPQHF | TGTGCCAGCAGACGAAACACCCTTAGCAATCAGCCCCAGCATTTT
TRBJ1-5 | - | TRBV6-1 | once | CASAAGKYQPQHF | TGTGCCAGCGCGGCAGGGAAATACCAGCCCCAGCATTTT